This TCR beta chain was retrieved from a study of cytomegalovirus exposure and HLA in healthy donors. Study-wide points: Researchers reported in a later analysis that a missense DCLRE1C variant was tied to TCR beta V- and J-gene trimming. Upon later analysis, HLA-associated TCR beta chains proved more clonally expanded than other, equally common chains.

Turning to this clone: The antigen is undetermined.

The germline gives CDR1 SGHTA, CDR2 FQGTGA. V lost 2 bases, J lost 5 bases, and 12 bases lay in between. There are 14 residues in the CDR3. The PCR used 60 Vbeta and 13 Jbeta primers. The table came from immunoSEQ multiplex PCR; TCRdb's copy has only in-frame clones and leaves some out. The table includes tens of thousands of clones, 76% detected once. The chain has TRBV7-3 and TRBJ1-1, with D unresolved. The TCR sequence derives from a male donor in good health and CMV-seronegative. The sample was PBMCs. CDR3 nucleotides: TGTGCCAGCAGCTTAGCGGAAGATCTGACTGAAGCTTTCTTT. It is translated as CASSLAEDLTEAFF.